These 10 T cell receptor beta chains were sequenced from one sample in a study of low-dose radiotherapy and immunotherapy resistance in tumors. Described time point: after trial treatment. Regarding treatment: LDRT plus nivolumab, ipilimumab, low-dose cyclophosphamide and aspirin (RACIN trial). First-strand cDNA relied on TRAV- and TRBV-specific primers spanning alpha and beta chains. With a constant-region primer and a V-primer adapter, TCRs were subjected to around 20 PCR cycles of amplification. TCRdb reprocessed the reads via MiXCR and lists one record per CDR3 protein. The data contain approximately 100,000 distinct CDR3 sequences, roughly 20% of them singletons. The sequences come from PBMCs, collected after low-dose radiotherapy plus immunotherapy. The source is a male donor with prostate cancer.

V gene TRBV7-8 combines with J gene TRBJ2-3; 11 positions agree with TRBD1. CDR3 length: 15 residues. J gave up 3 bases and V 7 bases, and 6 bases lay outside the gene matches. Germline values: CDR1 SGHVS, CDR2 FQNEAQ. The CDR3 is CASIPGTGGTDTQYF. The CDR3 DNA is TGTGCCAGCATCCCCGGGACAGGGGGAACAGATACGCAGTATTTT.

At least ten counts were recorded for this clonotype. DNA for the CDR3: TGTGCCAGCAGCTTGGGGGACTTCCTCTCAGATACGCAGTATTTT. It specifies CASSLGDFLSDTQYF. This chain connects TRBV7-9 to TRBJ2-3, with a tentative D call TRBD2 (6 bases). CDR1 is SEHNR and CDR2 is FQNEAQ in the germline V gene (reference sequence). The CDR3 spans 15 residues. V was pared by 3 bases and J by 4 bases, with 14 bases between.

The CDR3 sequence: CASSRTSGGPYEQYF. In DNA form, the CDR3 reads TGTGCCAGCAGTCGGACTAGCGGGGGACCCTACGAGCAGTACTTC. The V call is TRBV6-1, the J call TRBJ2-7, with 13 bases matching TRBD2. This CDR3 has 15 residues. V lost 5 bases to trimming and J lost 2 bases; unmatched junction nucleotides: 3. Germline V gene sequence: CDR1 MNHNS, CDR2 SASEGT.

The V call is TRBV9, the J call TRBJ2-6; 8 positions agree with TRBD1. The CDR3 is 20 amino acids. CDR1 and CDR2 (germline): SGDLS, YYNGEE. V lost 0 bases and J lost 1; bases outside the gene matches: 12. The CDR3 spells CASSVARDRPGWSGANVLTF. In DNA, the CDR3 is TGTGCCAGCAGCGTAGCCAGGGACAGGCCAGGATGGTCTGGGGCCAACGTCCTGACTTTC.

This clonotype was counted many times. The chain has TRBV13 and TRBJ2-1; 10 nucleotides agree with TRBD1. Germline V gene lookup returns CDR1 PRHDT and CDR2 FYEKMQ (reference sequence). This CDR3 has 16 amino acids. Trimming cost V 0 bases and J 8 bases; bases outside gene matches: 7. The CDR3 spells CASSLGGTGVGDEQFF. The DNA for the CDR3 is TGTGCCAGCAGCTTAGGGGGGACAGGGGTAGGAGATGAGCAGTTCTTC.

The table lists this clonotype with a few counts. The V and J genes are TRBV28 and TRBJ1-4; D gene unclear. The CDR3 spans 14 residues. Germline CDR1 and CDR2: MDHEN and SYDVKM. Trimming took 7 bases from V and 3 from J, leaving 12 bases between them. The DNA for the CDR3 is TGTGCCAGCACTCGGGCCGGGGCTAATGAAAAACTGTTTTTT. Protein: CASTRAGANEKLFF.

The J gene is TRBJ2-7, the V gene TRBV6-5; D may be TRBD2 (5 bases). This CDR3 spans 15 amino acids. Germline V gene lookup returns CDR1 MNHEY and CDR2 SVGAGI. V was cut by 5 bases and J by 7 bases, with 21 bases left in between. In nucleotides, the CDR3 is TGTGCCAGCAGTCCCCGAGGGCAGGAATACAATGAGCAGTACTTC. Amino acid sequence: CASSPRGQEYNEQYF.

This clonotype was seen repeatedly, ten times or more. This chain uses TRBV20-1 with TRBJ2-7, with TRBD2 identical over 11 bases. The CDR3 length is 15 residues. V was clipped by 3 bases and J by 5 bases; unmatched bases: 9. Germline V gives CDR1 DFQATT, CDR2 SNEGSKA (reference sequence). The CDR3 reads CSARKLAGVLNEQYF. The CDR3 nucleotides read TGCAGTGCTAGGAAACTAGCGGGGGTTCTGAACGAGCAGTACTTC.

This clonotype came up a few times. The chain couples TRBV25-1 to TRBJ2-5; TRBD2 is a possible D gene (5 bases). Germline V lookup: CDR1 MGHDK, CDR2 SYGVNS. CDR3 length: 14 residues. V was clipped by 8 bases and J by 2 bases, with 15 bases between them. The CDR3 DNA is TGTGCCAGCGAGGGCGACCTTTTACAAGAGACCCAGTACTTC. Encoded protein: CASEGDLLQETQYF.

This clonotype was counted many times. The V and J genes are TRBV11-1 and TRBJ2-7; D gene uncertain. The length of the CDR3 is 15 residues. The germline V gene encodes CDR1 SGHAT and CDR2 FQDESV (reference sequence). V was cut by 1 base and J by 0 bases, with 10 bases left in between. CDR3 coding DNA: TGTGCCAGCAGCTTAGGGGGAATCTCCTCCTACGAGCAGTACTTC. This translates into CASSLGGISSYEQYF.